Below, 30 T cell receptor beta chains from the same sample are listed, as sequenced in a study of cytomegalovirus exposure and HLA in healthy donors. Primers included in the PCR were 60 Vbeta and 13 Jbeta primers. Produced via immunoSEQ multiplex PCR; TCRdb's table is partial and in-frame only. The sample has some 130,000 clones; about 78% are singletons. The source material was PBMCs. These TCRs come from a female donor in good health and CMV-seronegative.

CDR3 amino acids: CASSAGLAPTGELFF. The CDR3 coding sequence is TGCGCCAGCAGCGCGGGACTAGCTCCGACCGGGGAGCTGTTTTTT. V usage is TRBV5-1 and J usage is TRBJ2-2, with 9 bases that match TRBD2. Germline CDR1 and CDR2: SGHRS and YFSETQ. This CDR3 is 15 amino acids long. Trimming cost V 4 bases and J 5 bases; bases outside gene matches: 6.

This clone turned up a few times. The V gene is TRBV7-3, the J gene TRBJ2-1, with 8 bases matching TRBD2. V dropped 5 bases and J dropped 4; count of bases not matched to a gene: 7. This CDR3 is 15 amino acids long. In germline, CDR1 is SGHTA, CDR2 FQGTGA. CDR3 nucleotide sequence: TGTGCCAGCAGCATGGGGGGACTAGTATACAATGAGCAGTTCTTC. Amino acid sequence: CASSMGGLVYNEQFF.

As regards this clone: The junction shows a germline mismatch at one end, possibly a read error. The chain uses TRBV9 and TRBJ2-1; 14 positions agree with TRBD2. Germline V CDR1 and CDR2: SGDLS, YYNGEE. CDR3 length: 16 residues. As DNA, the CDR3 is TGTGCCGGCAGCGTAGCTTCGGGACTAGCGGGAGATGAGCAGTTCTTC. Residues: CAGSVASGLAGDEQFF. Filled out from reference TRBV9 and TRBJ2-1, the complete variable domain reads DSGVTQTPKHLITATGQRVTLRCSPRSGDLSVYWYQQSLDQGLQFLIQYYNGEERAKGNILERFSAQQFPDLHSELNLSSLELGDSALYFCAGSVASGLAGDEQFFGPGTRLTVL.

V is TRBV4-3 and J is TRBJ1-4; 10 bases fit TRBD1. The CDR3 spans 14 residues. After removal of 5 bases from V and 7 bases from J, the junction contained 4 bases not matched to a gene. CDR1 and CDR2 (germline): LGHNA, YSLEER. CDR3 coding DNA: TGCGCCAGCAGCTACCGGGACAGGGGTGAAAAACTGTTTTTT. Translated, it gives CASSYRDRGEKLFF.

The chain joins TRBV7-2 to TRBJ1-4; D call uncertain. CDR1 and CDR2 (germline): SGHTA, FQGNSA. Trimming left V 1 base short and J 11 bases short, with 14 bases between. This CDR3 has 14 residues. CDR3 sequence (DNA): TGTGCCAGCAGCTTAGGGTCTAGGGCGGGGAAACTGTTTTTT. It translates to CASSLGSRAGKLFF.

The chain uses TRBV5-4 and TRBJ2-1, with 8 bases that match TRBD2. This CDR3 comprises 15 residues. Germline V gives CDR1 SGHNT, CDR2 YYREEE (reference sequence). Unmatched junction bases numbered 9, after V lost 4 bases and J lost 6 bases. CDR3 DNA: TGTGCCAGCAGCCCGGGGGGGGAAAGGATCAATGAGCAGTTCTTC. Protein sequence: CASSPGGERINEQFF.

The V call is TRBV5-1, the J call TRBJ1-4; D not certain. Germline V gene data show CDR1 as SGHRS and CDR2 as YFSETQ. The ends were cut back, 0 bases at V and 0 bases at J, with 6 bases in the middle. This CDR3 contains 15 residues. CDR3: CASSLDRATNEKLFF. The CDR3 DNA follows: TGCGCCAGCAGCTTGGACCGGGCAACTAATGAAAAACTGTTTTTT.

With respect to this clone: The identical CDR3 is also encoded by other nucleotide sequences in the sample. DNA of the CDR3: TGTGCCAGCAGCTTTTCGACAGTCAATCAGCCCCAGCATTTT. Translated, it gives CASSFSTVNQPQHF. This chain joins TRBV28 and TRBJ1-5, with a possible D match to TRBD1 (5 bases). The V and J ends lost 6 bases and 3 bases respectively, with 12 bases between them. CDR1 MDHEN and CDR2 SYDVKM come from the germline V gene. There are 14 residues in the CDR3.

CDR3 in amino acids: CASSTSYSNQPQHF. The CDR3, as DNA: TGTGCCAGTAGTACTTCCTATAGCAATCAGCCCCAGCATTTT. The V call is TRBV19, the J call TRBJ1-5; D is unclear. This CDR3 spans 14 amino acids. Germline V lookup: CDR1 LNHDA, CDR2 SQIVND (reference sequence). Trimming removed 4 bases from V and 0 bases from J, with 7 bases in between.

The chain combines TRBV19 with TRBJ2-5; 9 bases are shared with TRBD2. This CDR3 contains 13 residues. Germline V gives CDR1 LNHDA, CDR2 SQIVND (reference sequence). The V segment lost 3 bases and the J segment 5 bases; nucleotides outside the gene matches: 1. The CDR3 bases are TGTGCCAGTAGTATGCGGGAGGGGGAGACCCAGTACTTC. Its protein is CASSMREGETQYF.

In its sample, this clone was seen once. The rearrangement joins TRBV30 to TRBJ1-4; a possible D gene is TRBD1 (5 bases). The CDR3 runs to 16 residues. CDR1 is GTSNPN and CDR2 is SVGIG in the germline V gene (reference sequence). V shed 0 bases and J shed 8 bases, with 19 bases lying between them. The CDR3 DNA sequence: TGTGCCTGGAGTGTGGAACTTACCCGTAACAGGGAAAAACTGTTTTTT. Protein product: CAWSVELTRNREKLFF.

This clone was recorded only once. The chain is built from TRBV27 and TRBJ1-2; 7 positions match TRBD1. Per germline, CDR1 MNHEY and CDR2 SMNVEV (reference sequence). V shed 5 bases, J shed 4 bases, and the junction held 7 bases outside the gene matches. The CDR3 has 14 residues. This CDR3 is CASSPDRAPYGYTF. DNA for the CDR3: TGTGCCAGCAGTCCAGACAGGGCCCCCTATGGCTACACCTTC.

This chain joins TRBV19 and TRBJ2-7, with a weak D call TRBD1 (5 bases). Looked up from germline, CDR1 is LNHDA and CDR2 is SQIVND (reference sequence). The V end was cut by 8 bases, the J end by 0 bases, with 11 bases between. The CDR3 contains 13 residues. The CDR3 coding sequence is TGTGCCAGTGCCCAGGGCTACTCCTACGAGCAGTACTTC. It yields the protein CASAQGYSYEQYF.

The V and J genes are TRBV9 and TRBJ1-2; 8 positions match TRBD1. The ends lost 0 bases at V and 10 bases at J; junction bases unmatched: 8. The CDR3 sequence is 14 residues long. The germline V gene has CDR1 SGDLS and CDR2 YYNGEE. CDR3 loop: CASSVDGRTGTYTF. In DNA, the CDR3 is TGTGCCAGCAGCGTAGACGGGAGGACAGGGACCTACACCTTC.

This sequence joins TRBV10-3 and TRBJ2-4; 7 positions match TRBD1. The V gene's germline CDR1 is ENHRY and CDR2 SYGVKD. This CDR3 spans 15 amino acids. J lost 1 base, V lost 10 bases, and 10 bases had no gene match. The CDR3 DNA reads as TGTGCCACCCGAGAGGGGGCGCTGGCCAAAAACATTCAGTACTTC. It yields the protein CATREGALAKNIQYF.

As to this clone: Germline and junction disagree at one end, which may indicate a read error. Within the sample, other DNA sequences also encode this same CDR3. The rearrangement uses TRBV2 and TRBJ2-7; D may be TRBD1 (6 bases). Germline V lookup: CDR1 SNHLY, CDR2 FYNNEI. There are 14 residues in the CDR3. CDR3: CASTSRQGNYEQYF. The CDR3 bases are TGTGCCAGCACCTCGAGGCAGGGGAACTACGAGCAGTATTTC.

A remark on this clone: The same CDR3 arises from other DNA sequences in this sample as well. The V and J genes are TRBV5-1 and TRBJ2-1; 10 bases agree with TRBD2. The junction had 1 base not matched to a gene; V was cut back by 2 bases and J by 5 bases. The CDR3 spans 14 residues. Germline CDR1 is SGHRS and CDR2 is YFSETQ. The CDR3 sequence is CASSFLAGDNEQFF. CDR3 bases: TGCGCCAGCAGCTTCCTAGCGGGGGACAATGAGCAGTTCTTC. The variable domain in full, completed from reference TRBV5-1 and TRBJ2-1, reads KAGVTQTPRYLIKTRGQQVTLSCSPISGHRSVSWYQQTPGQGLQFLFEYFSETQRNKGNFPGRFSGRQFSNSRSEMNVSTLELGDSALYLCASSFLAGDNEQFFGPGTRLTVL.

Notes on this clone: Additional DNA sequences in this sample encode the identical CDR3. The chain has TRBV5-1 and TRBJ2-5; 8 nucleotides agree with TRBD2. V lost 2 bases and J lost 5; bases outside the gene matches: 2. There are 13 residues in the CDR3. In germline, CDR1 is SGHRS, CDR2 YFSETQ. The CDR3 reads CASSLGGGETQYF. The CDR3 coding sequence is TGCGCCAGCAGCTTAGGCGGGGGGGAGACCCAGTACTTC.

The V and J genes are TRBV5-4 and TRBJ2-1, with 8 bases aligning to TRBD1. The V segment lost 4 bases and the J segment 5 bases; nucleotides outside the gene matches: 8. Germline V gene lookup returns CDR1 SGHNT and CDR2 YYREEE (reference sequence). This CDR3 spans 15 amino acids. In DNA form, the CDR3 reads TGTGCCAGCAGCATGGGGCGACAGGGGAACAATGAGCAGTTCTTC. This gives the protein CASSMGRQGNNEQFF.

The chain couples TRBV4-3 to TRBJ1-1; D remains unclear. The CDR3 loop spans 15 amino acids. Germline CDR1 LGHNA, CDR2 YSLEER. V lost 1 base and J 4 bases, leaving 13 bases between the germline ends. The CDR3 DNA follows: TGCGCCAGCAGCCAAGCTGGAGGGCGAGGCACTGAAGCTTTCTTT. Protein sequence: CASSQAGGRGTEAFF.

This clone was detected once. The chain uses TRBV5-6 and TRBJ2-1; D is perhaps TRBD2 (5 bases). CDR3 length equals 13 residues. The V end was cut by 4 bases, the J end by 5 bases, with 10 bases between. CDR1 and CDR2 from the germline V gene are SGHDT and YYEEEE. The CDR3 loop reads CASSPDGNNEQFF. For the CDR3, the DNA is TGTGCCAGCAGCCCGGACGGGAACAATGAGCAGTTCTTC.

CDR3 region: CASSYRGTGSYEQYF. For the CDR3, the DNA is TGTGCCAGCAGTTACCGGGGGACAGGGTCTTACGAGCAGTACTTC. V is TRBV6-5 and J is TRBJ2-5; 9 bases are a match to TRBD1. The end of the DNA fits TRBJ2-7 better, so the J call may be wrong. Germline V gene lookup returns CDR1 MNHEY and CDR2 SVGAGI. The CDR3 is made up of 15 amino acids.

The V gene is TRBV16, the J gene TRBJ2-1; 8 bases fit TRBD2. CDR1 and CDR2 (germline): KGHSY, FQNENV. This CDR3 has 14 residues. Trimming took 4 bases from V and 7 from J; bases not matched to a gene: 6. Written as DNA, the CDR3 is TGTGCCAGCAGCCCCTCGGGGGGGTGGAATGAGCAGTTCTTC. Its protein product is CASSPSGGWNEQFF. Full variable domain (remainder filled in from reference TRBV16 and TRBJ2-1): GEEVAQTPKHLVRGEGQKAKLYCAPIKGHSYVFWYQQVLKNEFKFLISFQNENVFDETGMPKERFSAKCLPNSPCSLEIQATKLEDSAVYFCASSPSGGWNEQFFGPGTRLTVL.

For the CDR3, the DNA is TGCGCCAGCAGCTTAGGACAGGCGAGGGAGCAGTACTTC. It encodes CASSLGQAREQYF. The rearrangement joins TRBV5-1 to TRBJ2-7; 7 bases fit TRBD1. V gave up 2 bases and J gave up 7 bases; unmatched junction bases: 6. This CDR3 has 13 residues. Germline values: CDR1 SGHRS, CDR2 YFSETQ.

This clone was observed a few times. V is TRBV2 and J is TRBJ1-5, with D possibly TRBD1 on 5 matching bases. Germline lookup yields CDR1 SNHLY and CDR2 FYNNEI. The CDR3 consists of 16 residues. V was shortened by 7 bases and J by 5 bases, with 21 bases between the two germline ends. Here the CDR3 reads CASTRGEGWEDQPQHF. CDR3 DNA sequence: TGTGCCAGCACCAGAGGGGAGGGGTGGGAGGATCAGCCCCAGCATTTT.

This sequence joins TRBV25-1 and TRBJ1-1, with D unclear. Germline CDR1 is MGHDK and CDR2 is SYGVNS. V was trimmed by 3 bases and J by 4 bases, leaving 12 bases between them. The CDR3 covers 14 residues. This CDR3 reads CASSDSLSGTEAFF. The CDR3 DNA is TGTGCCAGCAGTGATTCCCTCTCAGGCACTGAAGCTTTCTTT.

V is TRBV7-3 and J is TRBJ2-3; 9 nucleotides line up with TRBD2. Germline V gene data show CDR1 as SGHTA and CDR2 as FQGTGA. The CDR3 loop spans 14 amino acids. Losses at the gene ends were 5 bases for V and 5 bases for J; bases not matched to a gene: 5. CDR3 loop: CASSPRAGGDTQYF. The CDR3 DNA reads as TGTGCCAGCAGCCCCAGAGCGGGAGGAGATACGCAGTATTTT.

V is TRBV4-3 and J is TRBJ2-7, with 7 bases aligning to TRBD1. This CDR3 comprises 16 residues. Germline V gives CDR1 LGHNA, CDR2 YSLEER. With V trimmed by 1 base and J by 3 bases, 9 bases remained unmatched. CDR3 coding DNA: TGCGCCAGCAGCCAAGGGCCTACGGGACAGATCTACGAGCAGTACTTC. Translation gives CASSQGPTGQIYEQYF.

This clone was found a few times. The V gene is TRBV25-1, the J gene TRBJ2-1; TRBD1 is a possible D gene (5 bases). Trimming cost V 3 bases and J 7 bases, with 13 bases left between them. CDR3 length: 14 amino acids. Germline loops: CDR1 MGHDK, CDR2 SYGVNS. The CDR3 nucleotides are TGTGCCAGCAGTGAGGCAGGGTTCCGAAATGAGCAGTTCTTC. It yields the protein CASSEAGFRNEQFF.

The V call is TRBV7-2, the J call TRBJ2-5; D is possibly TRBD1 (5 bases). The CDR3 is 13 amino acids. Trimming took 0 bases from V and 4 from J, leaving 6 bases between them. In germline, CDR1 is SGHTA, CDR2 FQGNSA. The CDR3 nucleotides read TGTGCCAGCAGCTTAGCGGGGCGAGAGACCCAGTACTTC. It translates to CASSLAGRETQYF.